The source of this T cell receptor (beta chain) is a study of blood T cell repertoires in COVID-19. The CDR3 is 14 amino acids. V lost 8 bases and J 2 bases, leaving 18 bases between the germline ends. Germline V gene sequence: CDR1 GTSNPN, CDR2 SVGIG (reference sequence). Some clones are missing from TCRdb's copy, which holds only in-frame ones; the method was immunoSEQ multiplex PCR. This table has around 700,000 clones, 85% to 90% appearing once. The sequenced sample consisted of peripheral blood. This chain links TRBV30 with TRBJ1-1; D may be TRBD1 (5 bases). The sequence was obtained from a young woman with acute or convalescent COVID-19. In nucleotides, the CDR3 is TGTGCCGGGACTAGGCAGCGGACCAACACTGAAGCTTTCTTT. It encodes CAGTRQRTNTEAFF.